Listed here are 21 T cell receptor beta chains from one sample, sequenced in a study of cytomegalovirus exposure and HLA in healthy donors. Researchers ran the PCR with 60 Vbeta and 13 Jbeta primers. TCRdb's copy holds only in-frame clones and misses some; the assay was immunoSEQ multiplex PCR. The sample has 150,000 to 200,000 clones, about three quarters seen once. The sequencing input was PBMCs. These receptors originate from a female donor in good health and CMV-seronegative.

This clone has a single count. The chain carries TRBV5-6 and TRBJ1-4, with TRBD1 as a possible D gene (5 bases). The germline gives CDR1 SGHDT, CDR2 YYEEEE. This CDR3 is 15 amino acids long. Trimming removed 0 bases at V and 0 bases at J, with 6 bases between. The CDR3 DNA sequence: TGTGCCAGCAGCTTGGCCAGGGCAACTAATGAAAAACTGTTTTTT. It is translated as CASSLARATNEKLFF.

This chain links TRBV5-1 with TRBJ2-1, with 9 bases matching TRBD1. The V and J ends lost 5 bases and 7 bases, in that order; junction bases with no gene match: 7. Germline CDR1 SGHRS, CDR2 YFSETQ. The CDR3 runs to 14 residues. CDR3 sequence reads: CASRDGTGRNEQFF. DNA for the CDR3: TGCGCCAGCAGGGATGGGACAGGGAGAAATGAGCAGTTCTTC. The full variable domain, completed using reference TRBV5-1 and TRBJ2-1, is KAGVTQTPRYLIKTRGQQVTLSCSPISGHRSVSWYQQTPGQGLQFLFEYFSETQRNKGNFPGRFSGRQFSNSRSEMNVSTLELGDSALYLCASRDGTGRNEQFFGPGTRLTVL.

This sequence joins TRBV5-5 and TRBJ1-1; D gene uncertain. CDR1 and CDR2 (germline): SGHKS, YYEKEE (reference sequence). There are 14 residues in the CDR3. Trimming cost V 5 bases and J 4 bases, with 15 bases left between them. The CDR3 protein is CASRRLGGVTEAFF. The CDR3 DNA sequence: TGTGCCAGCAGACGATTAGGCGGGGTCACTGAAGCTTTCTTT.

The chain is built from TRBV19 and TRBJ1-5; 9 bases are a match to TRBD1. V shed 4 bases, J shed 1 base, and the junction held 11 bases outside the gene matches. The CDR3 consists of 18 residues. CDR1 is LNHDA, CDR2 SQIVND, per germline (reference sequence). The CDR3 protein is CASSTIGTGSGSNQPQHF. The CDR3 DNA reads as TGTGCCAGTAGTACTATCGGGACAGGGAGTGGGAGCAATCAGCCCCAGCATTTT.

This sequence joins TRBV4-2 and TRBJ1-5, with 10 bases that match TRBD1. The V segment lost 3 bases and the J segment 5 bases; nucleotides outside the gene matches: 10. There are 17 residues in the CDR3. The germline V gene has CDR1 LGHNA and CDR2 YNFKEQ. The CDR3 DNA is TGTGCCAGCAGCCACCAAAACTTGGGACAGGGGTATCAGCCCCAGCATTTT. Its protein product is CASSHQNLGQGYQPQHF.

This rearrangement joins TRBV30 to TRBJ1-6; TRBD1 might be the D (6 bases). V gave up 8 bases and J gave up 7 bases, with 15 bases separating them. The CDR3 has 13 amino acids. In germline, CDR1 is GTSNPN, CDR2 SVGIG (reference sequence). This CDR3 is CAGTPDRNSPLHF. The DNA of the CDR3 is TGTGCCGGGACTCCCGACAGGAATTCACCCCTCCACTTT. The variable domain in full, completed from reference TRBV30 and TRBJ1-6, reads SQTIHQWPATLVQPVGSPLSLECTVEGTSNPNLYWYRQAAGRGLQLLFYSVGIGQISSEVPQNLSASRPQDRQFILSSKKLLLSDSGFYLCAGTPDRNSPLHFGNGTRLTVT.

J is TRBJ2-3 and V is TRBV2, with TRBD1 identical over 7 bases. Germline CDR1 SNHLY, CDR2 FYNNEI. This CDR3 is built from 15 residues. Trimming removed 3 bases from V and 6 bases from J; junction bases left unmatched: 9. This CDR3 is CASSDRDSRLDTQYF. In DNA form, the CDR3 reads TGTGCCAGCAGTGATAGGGACAGCAGGTTGGATACGCAGTATTTT.

The V and J genes are TRBV5-1 and TRBJ1-6; D is ambiguous. CDR1 and CDR2 (germline): SGHRS, YFSETQ. This CDR3 contains 17 residues. The germline V and J ends were trimmed by 4 bases and 4 bases, with 18 bases remaining between them. CDR3 sequence reads: CASSAGADQKYNSPLHF. CDR3 sequence (DNA): TGCGCCAGCAGCGCGGGAGCCGACCAAAAATATAATTCACCCCTCCACTTT.

The chain joins TRBV5-1 to TRBJ1-2; D ambiguous. CDR3 size: 14 residues. Germline V gene lookup returns CDR1 SGHRS and CDR2 YFSETQ. Trimming removed 3 bases from V and 0 bases from J, with 9 bases in between. The CDR3 coding sequence is TGCGCCAGCAGCTACCTCTCAGCTAACTATGGCTACACCTTC. Translation: CASSYLSANYGYTF.

The chain employs TRBV7-2 and TRBJ2-3, with unresolved D. This CDR3 has 18 residues. Germline V CDR1 and CDR2: SGHTA, FQGNSA. The V and J ends lost 1 base and 0 bases respectively, with 17 bases between them. CDR3 amino acids: CASSLEVGSVTSTDTQYF. The CDR3 DNA follows: TGTGCCAGCAGCTTAGAGGTCGGGTCGGTTACTAGCACAGATACGCAGTATTTT.

This chain links TRBV30 with TRBJ1-5, with a possible D match to TRBD1 (6 bases). This CDR3 has 16 residues. The V end lost 1 base, the J end lost 4 bases, and 17 bases lay between the germline ends. CDR1 is GTSNPN and CDR2 is SVGIG in the germline V gene (reference sequence). Here the CDR3 reads CAWSAHKGEGNQPQHF. The CDR3 DNA reads TGTGCCTGGAGTGCCCACAAGGGGGAGGGGAATCAGCCCCAGCATTTT.

The V call is TRBV19, the J call TRBJ1-1; TRBD1 matches at 7 bases. The CDR3 runs 13 residues. V lost 5 bases to trimming and J lost 2 bases; unmatched junction nucleotides: 2. The V gene's germline CDR1 is LNHDA and CDR2 SQIVND (reference sequence). The CDR3 is CASSYRGNTEAFF. CDR3 DNA: TGTGCCAGTAGTTACAGGGGTAACACTGAAGCTTTCTTT.

CDR3 sequence: CAWSNSNYQPQHF. The CDR3 DNA reads TGTGCCTGGAGTAATTCCAATTATCAGCCCCAGCATTTT. V is TRBV30 and J is TRBJ1-5; D unclear. CDR3 length: 13 residues. With 2 bases removed from V and 5 bases from J, the gap between germline ends came to 10 bases. Germline CDR1 reads GTSNPN; CDR2 reads SVGIG (reference sequence).

The V and J genes are TRBV5-6 and TRBJ2-3, with D possibly matching TRBD1 (5 bases). Germline CDR1 is SGHDT and CDR2 is YYEEEE. There are 15 residues in the CDR3. V lost 3 bases, J lost 1 base, and 12 bases lay in between. The chain's CDR3 is CASSSRQMGTDTQYF. The CDR3 DNA sequence: TGTGCCAGCAGCTCCCGACAGATGGGCACAGATACGCAGTATTTT.

V is TRBV13 and J is TRBJ1-1; D is unclear. CDR3 length: 14 residues. V was trimmed by 1 base and J by 7 bases, leaving 13 bases between them. CDR1 is PRHDT, CDR2 FYEKMQ, per germline (reference sequence). CDR3 bases: TGTGCCAGCAGCTTAGACACCGTTGAGGGTGAAGCTTTCTTT. Its protein is CASSLDTVEGEAFF.

The V call is TRBV4-2, the J call TRBJ2-7; TRBD2 agrees at 13 bases. The CDR3 has 18 residues. J lost 0 bases, V lost 4 bases, and 9 bases had no gene match. The germline gives CDR1 LGHNA, CDR2 YNFKEQ. This CDR3 is CASSLWTSGGHLSYEQYF. The CDR3 DNA follows: TGTGCCAGCAGCCTATGGACTAGCGGGGGACACCTCTCCTACGAGCAGTACTTC.

This chain links TRBV4-1 with TRBJ2-5; 9 bases are shared with TRBD1. The end of the DNA is better explained by TRBJ2-7, so the J call may be wrong. The CDR3 sequence is 15 residues long. Germline-derived CDR1 and CDR2 are MGHRA and YSYEKL. CDR3: CASSQAGTGTYEQYF. The DNA of the CDR3 is TGCGCCAGCAGCCAGGCCGGGACAGGGACCTACGAGCAGTACTTC.

The chain is built from TRBV4-2 and TRBJ1-4; 7 bases agree with TRBD1. The CDR3 sequence is 17 residues long. Germline V gives CDR1 LGHNA, CDR2 YNFKEQ. V was pared by 4 bases and J by 2 bases, with 10 bases of the junction left unmatched. CDR3 in DNA: TGTGCCAGCAGCCTGGGGGCGGCCAGGGGGACTAATGAAAAACTGTTTTTT. It translates to CASSLGAARGTNEKLFF.

The chain is built from TRBV6-1 and TRBJ2-5; 12 nucleotides agree with TRBD2. CDR3 length equals 13 residues. CDR1 MNHNS and CDR2 SASEGT come from the germline V gene. Losses at the gene ends were 5 bases for V and 11 bases for J; bases not matched to a gene: 6. The CDR3 coding sequence is TGTGCCAGCAGTCGGACTAGCGGGACAGAGCAGTACTTC. Translating it yields CASSRTSGTEQYF.

V is TRBV5-1 and J is TRBJ2-5; no definite D call. Trimming removed 4 bases at V and 5 bases at J, with 12 bases between. CDR1 and CDR2 from the germline V gene are SGHRS and YFSETQ. There are 13 residues in the CDR3. The CDR3 protein is CASSADSFETQYF. The CDR3 nucleotides are TGCGCCAGCAGCGCAGACTCCTTTGAGACCCAGTACTTC.

The chain couples TRBV9 to TRBJ2-1, with 16 bases matching TRBD2. Germline V gene data show CDR1 as SGDLS and CDR2 as YYNGEE. V trimming: 4 bases; J trimming: 4 bases; junction bases outside the gene matches: 5. This CDR3 contains 17 residues. CDR3 in DNA: TGTGCCAGCAGCTCTGGGACTAGCGGGAGGGTTTACAATGAGCAGTTCTTC. Protein: CASSSGTSGRVYNEQFF. Full variable domain (missing parts from reference TRBV9 and TRBJ2-1): DSGVTQTPKHLITATGQRVTLRCSPRSGDLSVYWYQQSLDQGLQFLIQYYNGEERAKGNILERFSAQQFPDLHSELNLSSLELGDSALYFCASSSGTSGRVYNEQFFGPGTRLTVL.